This entry describes one T cell receptor beta chain. This clone's antigen is unknown. The input lacks base qualities; no much larger clone sits a single base away. The sample belongs to a study of OX40 agonist ivuxolimab in advanced cancers. Regarding the complete study: The costimulatory receptor OX40 (CD134) was targeted by ivuxolimab, a fully human IgG2 agonistic monoclonal antibody. Intravenous ivuxolimab was administered to patients every 2 weeks at six dose levels: 0.01, 0.1, 0.3, 1.5, 3 and 10 mg/kg. Of the roughly 51 patients in dose escalation, some 20 had hepatocellular carcinoma, about 15 had melanoma, 9 had renal cell carcinoma and 9 had head and neck cancer. A male proportion of 75% to 85% and a mean age of approximately 58 years, ranging from 23 to 79, were recorded for the dose-escalation cohort. Prior anti-PD-1, anti-PD-L1 or anti-CTLA-4 therapy was permitted, and checkpoint inhibitors had been received by about 36% of dose-escalation patients. Partial responses occurred in three dose-escalation patients, of whom one had hepatocellular carcinoma and two had cutaneous melanoma. Peripheral TCRbeta sequencing aimed to test whether ivuxolimab altered TCR sequence diversity and caused clonal T-cell expansion. The paper reports the monotherapy dose-escalation portion (N of about 54 patients) of the phase I ivuxolimab trial.

To sequence the TCRbeta CDR3 region, genomic DNA was isolated from the sorted cells. The immunoSEQ Assay was used to sequence the TCRbeta CDR3 regions. As stored in TCRdb, this immuneACCESS dataset retains in-frame rearrangements with V and J assigned. A fraction of the clones does not appear; measured against another copy, unresolved V genes explain less than half of the discrepancy, and the remainder lacks a known reason. In all, the sample holds tens of thousands of clones, and around 90% of those were seen once. Clones ranked in the top ten supply around 2% of the sample. Patients with a history of autoimmune disease or receiving systemic immunosuppression were excluded from the trial. Peripheral blood for TCR sequencing was collected from all dose cohorts at baseline, on cycle 4 day 1, and on cycle 7 day 1. Samples were obtained from an open-label, multicenter, first-in-human phase I dose-escalation trial of ivuxolimab. Adults with locally advanced or metastatic head and neck squamous cell, hepatocellular, melanoma or renal cell carcinoma were enrolled in the trial. Before TCR sequencing, CD4+ T cells and CD8+ T cells were sorted from peripheral blood as separate populations.

On the study overall, not on this receptor specifically: After ivuxolimab, expanded clones were on average more numerous among CD8+ T cells than among CD4+ T cells. In the 0.1-3.0 mg/kg groups, partial responders were among the patients with the lowest normalized peripheral clonal expansion, particularly in CD8+ T cells. Low levels of normalized T-cell clonal expansion were also seen in some patients who did not respond. The antigen specificity of the clonally expanded peripheral T cells was not determined. At doses from 0.1 to 3.0 mg/kg, clonal expansion was seen in both CD4+ and CD8+ blood T cells between baseline and week 6.

The CDR3 covers 13 residues, taking in both the cysteine and the phenylalanine. The only DNA kept is the CDR3, 39 bases in frame from the first base. As encoded in the germline V gene, CDR1 is MDHEN while CDR2 is SYDVKM. Cut back by 8 bases and 2 bases, the V and J ends lie 13 bases apart. Here the chain combines TRBV28 and TRBJ2-7; D gene: possibly TRBD1, on 5 matching bases. Sequences were derived from CD4+ or CD8+ T cells sorted from blood, sampled in a trial of the OX40 agonist ivuxolimab. The sequence derives from an adult with an advanced solid tumor such as melanoma, head and neck, liver or kidney cancer. The CDR3 protein: CASSRGDTYEQYF. The DNA sequence follows: TGTGCCAGCTCAAGGGGCGATACCTACGAGCAGTACTTC. The reference TRBV28 and TRBJ2-7 proteins fill in what lies around the CDR3, so the full variable domain reads DVKVTQSSRYLVKRTGEKVFLECVQDMDHENMFWYRQDPGLGLRLIYFSYDVKMKEKGDIPEGYSVSREKKERFSLILESASTNQTSMYLCASSRGDTYEQYFGPGTRLTVT.